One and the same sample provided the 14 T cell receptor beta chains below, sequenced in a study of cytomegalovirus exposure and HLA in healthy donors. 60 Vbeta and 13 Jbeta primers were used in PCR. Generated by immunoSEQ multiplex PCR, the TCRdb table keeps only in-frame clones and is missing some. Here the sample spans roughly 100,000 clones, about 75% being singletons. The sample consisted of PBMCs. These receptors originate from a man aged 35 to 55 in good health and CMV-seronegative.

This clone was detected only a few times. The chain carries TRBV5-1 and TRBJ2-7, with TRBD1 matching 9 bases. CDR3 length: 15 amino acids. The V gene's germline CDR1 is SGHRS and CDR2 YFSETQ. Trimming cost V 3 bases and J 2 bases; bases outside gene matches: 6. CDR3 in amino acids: CASSYTTGGTYEQYF. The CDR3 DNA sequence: TGCGCCAGCAGCTACACGACAGGGGGAACCTACGAGCAGTACTTC. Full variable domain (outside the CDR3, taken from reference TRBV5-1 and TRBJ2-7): KAGVTQTPRYLIKTRGQQVTLSCSPISGHRSVSWYQQTPGQGLQFLFEYFSETQRNKGNFPGRFSGRQFSNSRSEMNVSTLELGDSALYLCASSYTTGGTYEQYFGPGTRLTVT.

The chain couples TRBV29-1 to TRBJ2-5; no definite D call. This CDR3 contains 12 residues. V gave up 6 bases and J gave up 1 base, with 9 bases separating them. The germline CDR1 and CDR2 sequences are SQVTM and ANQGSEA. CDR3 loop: CSVITSQETQYF. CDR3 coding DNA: TGCAGCGTCATAACCAGCCAAGAGACCCAGTACTTC.

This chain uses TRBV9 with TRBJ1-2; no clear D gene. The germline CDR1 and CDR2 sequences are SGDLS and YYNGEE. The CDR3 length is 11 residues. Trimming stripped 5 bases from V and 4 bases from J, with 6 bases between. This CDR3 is CASSGSYGYTF. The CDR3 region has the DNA TGTGCCAGCAGTGGGAGCTATGGCTACACCTTC.

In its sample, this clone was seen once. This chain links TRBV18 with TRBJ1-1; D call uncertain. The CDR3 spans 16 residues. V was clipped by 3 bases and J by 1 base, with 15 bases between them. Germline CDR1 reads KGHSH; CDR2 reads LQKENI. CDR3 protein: CASSPEFDFSNTEAFF. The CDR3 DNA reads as TGTGCCAGCTCACCTGAATTCGACTTTTCGAACACTGAAGCTTTCTTT.

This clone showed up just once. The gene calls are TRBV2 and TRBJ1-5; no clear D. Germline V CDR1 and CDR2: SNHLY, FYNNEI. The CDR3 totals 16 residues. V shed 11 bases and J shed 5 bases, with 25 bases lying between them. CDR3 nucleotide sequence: TGTGCCCCCCCCAGGAAACGAACCCATGGCCATCAGCCCCAGCATTTT. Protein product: CAPPRKRTHGHQPQHF. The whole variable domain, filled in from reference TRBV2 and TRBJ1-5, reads EPEVTQTPSHQVTQMGQEVILRCVPISNHLYFYWYRQILGQKVEFLVSFYNNEISEKSEIFDDQFSVERPDGSNFTLKIRSTKLEDSAMYFCAPPRKRTHGHQPQHFGDGTRLSIL.

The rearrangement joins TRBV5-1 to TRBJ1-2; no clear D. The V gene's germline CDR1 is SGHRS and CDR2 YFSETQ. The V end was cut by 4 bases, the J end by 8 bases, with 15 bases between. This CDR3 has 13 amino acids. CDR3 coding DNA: TGCGCCAGCAGCACGGGGTACCTTATGGGCTACACCTTC. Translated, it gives CASSTGYLMGYTF.

CDR3 loop: CASSSEVSGGNTIYF. The CDR3 nucleotides read TGTGCCAGCAGCTCCGAGGTTTCGGGTGGAAACACCATATATTTT. The gene calls are TRBV7-9 and TRBJ1-3; D is undetermined. Trimming stripped 4 bases from V and 3 bases from J, with 13 bases between. CDR1 is SEHNR, CDR2 FQNEAQ, per germline (reference sequence). The CDR3 sequence is 15 residues long.

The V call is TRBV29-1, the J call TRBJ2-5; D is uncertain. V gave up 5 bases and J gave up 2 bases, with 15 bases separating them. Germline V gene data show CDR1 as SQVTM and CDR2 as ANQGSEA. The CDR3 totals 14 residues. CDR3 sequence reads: CSVPWVAGQETQYF. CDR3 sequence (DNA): TGCAGCGTTCCCTGGGTAGCCGGACAAGAGACCCAGTACTTC.

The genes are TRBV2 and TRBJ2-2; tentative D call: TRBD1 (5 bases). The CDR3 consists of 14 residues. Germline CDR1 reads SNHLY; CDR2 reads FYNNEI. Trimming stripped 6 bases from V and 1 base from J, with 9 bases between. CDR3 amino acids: CASRKGQNTGELFF. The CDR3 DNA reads TGTGCCAGCAGAAAAGGACAGAACACCGGGGAGCTGTTTTTT.

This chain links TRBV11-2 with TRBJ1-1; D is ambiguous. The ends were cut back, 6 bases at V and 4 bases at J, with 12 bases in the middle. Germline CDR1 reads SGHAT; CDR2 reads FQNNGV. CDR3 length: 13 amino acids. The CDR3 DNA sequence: TGTGCCAGCAGTTACAGTGAAAGCACTGAAGCTTTCTTT. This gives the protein CASSYSESTEAFF.

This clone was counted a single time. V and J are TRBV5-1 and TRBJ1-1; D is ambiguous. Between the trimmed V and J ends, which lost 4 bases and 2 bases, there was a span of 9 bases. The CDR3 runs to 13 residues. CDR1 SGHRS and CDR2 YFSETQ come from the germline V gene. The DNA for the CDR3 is TGCGCCAGCAGCCCGGGATTCAACACTGAAGCTTTCTTT. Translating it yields CASSPGFNTEAFF. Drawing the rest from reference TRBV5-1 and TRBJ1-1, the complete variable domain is KAGVTQTPRYLIKTRGQQVTLSCSPISGHRSVSWYQQTPGQGLQFLFEYFSETQRNKGNFPGRFSGRQFSNSRSEMNVSTLELGDSALYLCASSPGFNTEAFFGQGTRLTVV.

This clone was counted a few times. The CDR3 DNA is TGTGCCAGCAGTCCAAGGGGGACCGACGCCTATAATTCACCCCTCCACTTT. Translating it yields CASSPRGTDAYNSPLHF. This chain uses TRBV27 with TRBJ1-6; weak D call: TRBD1 (6 bases). From germline, CDR1 is MNHEY and CDR2 SMNVEV (reference sequence). CDR3 length: 17 residues. The V end lost 5 bases, the J end lost 2 bases, and 16 bases lay between the germline ends.

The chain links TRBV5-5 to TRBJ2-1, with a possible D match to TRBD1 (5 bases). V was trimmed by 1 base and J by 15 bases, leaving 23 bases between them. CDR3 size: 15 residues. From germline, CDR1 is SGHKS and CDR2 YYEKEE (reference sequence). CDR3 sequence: CASSLSDSGYTSRFF. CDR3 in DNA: TGTGCCAGCAGCTTGAGCGACAGTGGTTATACTTCGCGGTTCTTC. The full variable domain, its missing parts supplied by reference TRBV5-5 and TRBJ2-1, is DAGVTQSPTHLIKTRGQQVTLRCSPISGHKSVSWYQQVLGQGPQFIFQYYEKEERGRGNFPDRFSARQFPNYSSELNVNALLLGDSALYLCASSLSDSGYTSRFFGPGTRLTVL.

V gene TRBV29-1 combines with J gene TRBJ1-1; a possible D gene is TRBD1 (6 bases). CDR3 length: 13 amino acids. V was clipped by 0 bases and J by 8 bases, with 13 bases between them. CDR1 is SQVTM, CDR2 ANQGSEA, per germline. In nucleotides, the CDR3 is TGCAGCGTTGAAGACGCCCTGGGGGCAGAAGCTTTCTTT. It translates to CSVEDALGAEAFF.